Presented here are 4 T cell receptor beta chains from one specimen sequenced in a study of metastatic and nonmetastatic thyroid tumors. Prior to thyroid surgery, none of the patients had received any treatment. With MiXCR, TCRdb reprocessed the PCR reads. The table has about 64,000 clones, 15% to 20% seen once. The specimen was blood. These receptors originate from a male donor with papillary thyroid cancer or a benign thyroid nodule (not recorded which). Some clones in this sample may be carry-over from other donors' samples.

Notes on this clone: Since a much larger clone is just one base distant, this may be a read error. The chain is built from TRBV6-1 and TRBJ2-5, with 11 bases that match TRBD2. The CDR3 has 16 amino acids. The germline V gene encodes CDR1 MNHNS and CDR2 SASEGT. CDR3 residues: CASSSGTSGTRETEYF. The CDR3 DNA sequence: TGTGCCAGCAGCTCCGGGACTAGCGGTACGCGGGAGACCGAGTACTTC.

This clone has ten or more counts. The chain has TRBV20-1 and TRBJ2-1; D unresolved. The CDR3 consists of 15 residues. The V end lost 2 bases, the J end lost 5 bases, and 16 bases lay between the germline ends. CDR1 and CDR2 from the germline V gene are DFQATT and SNEGSKA (reference sequence). The CDR3 region is CSARSWLATDNEQFF. Here the CDR3 DNA reads TGCAGTGCTAGATCGTGGCTCGCGACCGACAATGAGCAGTTCTTC.

This clone was picked up many times. This chain connects TRBV12-3 or TRBV12-4 to TRBJ2-1, with a possible D match to TRBD1 (5 bases). V shed 7 bases and J shed 2 bases, with 15 bases lying between them. The CDR3 totals 15 residues. The CDR3 loop reads CASTPDSFTYNEQFF. The CDR3 bases are TGTGCCAGCACCCCCGACAGCTTTACCTACAATGAGCAGTTCTTC.

This clone was detected only a few times. This may arise from a read error, as a much more abundant clone is one base away. V usage is TRBV11-2 and J usage is TRBJ1-4; 7 bases align to TRBD1. CDR3 size: 15 residues. Germline loops: CDR1 SGHAT, CDR2 FQNNGV. V lost 5 bases, J lost 9 bases, and 12 bases stayed unmatched. This CDR3 reads CASSQSGTADKKLFF. The CDR3 coding sequence is TGTGCCAGCAGCCAATCCGGGACAGCTGATAAAAAACTGTTTTTT.